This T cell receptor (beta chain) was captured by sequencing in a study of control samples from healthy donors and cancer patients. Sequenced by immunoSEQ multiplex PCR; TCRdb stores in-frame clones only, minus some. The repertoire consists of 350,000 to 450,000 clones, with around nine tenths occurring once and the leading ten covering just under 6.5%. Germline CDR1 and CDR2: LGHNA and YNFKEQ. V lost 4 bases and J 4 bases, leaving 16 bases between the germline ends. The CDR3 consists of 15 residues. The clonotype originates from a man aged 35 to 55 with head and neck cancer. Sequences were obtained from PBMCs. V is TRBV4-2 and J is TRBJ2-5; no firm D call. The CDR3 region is CASSPQLTKRETQYF. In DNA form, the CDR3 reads TGTGCCAGCAGCCCTCAACTAACCAAACGAGAGACCCAGTACTTC.